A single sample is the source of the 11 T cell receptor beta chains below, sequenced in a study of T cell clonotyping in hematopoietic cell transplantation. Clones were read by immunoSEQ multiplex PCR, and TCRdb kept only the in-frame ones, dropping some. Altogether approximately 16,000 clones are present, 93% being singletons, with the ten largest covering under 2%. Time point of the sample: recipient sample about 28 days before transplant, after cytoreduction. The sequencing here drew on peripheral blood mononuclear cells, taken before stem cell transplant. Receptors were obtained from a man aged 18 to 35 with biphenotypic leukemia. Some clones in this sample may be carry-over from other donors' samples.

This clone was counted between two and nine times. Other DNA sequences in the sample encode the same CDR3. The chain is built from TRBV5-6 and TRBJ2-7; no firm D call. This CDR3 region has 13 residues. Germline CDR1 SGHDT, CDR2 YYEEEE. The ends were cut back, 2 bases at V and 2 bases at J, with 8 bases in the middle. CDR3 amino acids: CASSFGRAYEQYF. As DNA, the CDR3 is TGTGCCAGCAGCTTCGGACGGGCCTACGAGCAGTACTTC.

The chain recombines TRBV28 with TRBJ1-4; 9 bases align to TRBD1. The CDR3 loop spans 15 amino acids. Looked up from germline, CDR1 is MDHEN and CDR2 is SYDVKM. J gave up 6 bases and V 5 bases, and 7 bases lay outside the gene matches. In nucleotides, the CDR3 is TGTGCCAGCAGTATATACAGGGGGCGAGATGAAAAACTGTTTTTT. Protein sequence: CASSIYRGRDEKLFF.

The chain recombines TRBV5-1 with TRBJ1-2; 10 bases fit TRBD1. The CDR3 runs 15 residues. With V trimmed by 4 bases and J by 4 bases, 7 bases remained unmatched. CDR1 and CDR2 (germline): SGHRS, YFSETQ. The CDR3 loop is CASSPGTGEIYGYTF. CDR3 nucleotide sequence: TGCGCCAGCAGCCCTGGGACAGGGGAGATCTATGGCTACACCTTC.

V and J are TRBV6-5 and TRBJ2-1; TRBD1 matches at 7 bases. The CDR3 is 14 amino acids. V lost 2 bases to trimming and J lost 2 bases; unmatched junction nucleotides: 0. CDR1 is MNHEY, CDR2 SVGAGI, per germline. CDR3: CASSYQGAYNEQFF. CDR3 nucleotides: TGTGCCAGCAGTTACCAGGGGGCCTACAATGAGCAGTTCTTC.

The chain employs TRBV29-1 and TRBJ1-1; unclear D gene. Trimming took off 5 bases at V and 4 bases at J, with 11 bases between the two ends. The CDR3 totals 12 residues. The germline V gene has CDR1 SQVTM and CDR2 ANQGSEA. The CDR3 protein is CSVIGGSTEAFF. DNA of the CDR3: TGCAGCGTTATAGGCGGGTCCACTGAAGCTTTCTTT. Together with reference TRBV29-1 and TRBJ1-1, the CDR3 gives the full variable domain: SAVISQKPSRDICQRGTSLTIQCQVDSQVTMMFWYRQQPGQSLTLIATANQGSEATYESGFVIDKFPISRPNLTFSTLTVSNMSPEDSSIYLCSVIGGSTEAFFGQGTRLTVV.

This CDR3 is CASSLKRGKVAGANVLTF. The CDR3 DNA follows: TGTGCCAGCAGCTTGAAGCGGGGAAAAGTAGCTGGGGCCAACGTCCTGACTTTC. The chain employs TRBV7-2 and TRBJ2-6, with TRBD2 identical over 7 bases. The CDR3 sequence is 18 residues long. V shed 3 bases, J shed 2 bases, and the junction held 10 bases outside the gene matches. Per germline, CDR1 SGHTA and CDR2 FQGNSA.

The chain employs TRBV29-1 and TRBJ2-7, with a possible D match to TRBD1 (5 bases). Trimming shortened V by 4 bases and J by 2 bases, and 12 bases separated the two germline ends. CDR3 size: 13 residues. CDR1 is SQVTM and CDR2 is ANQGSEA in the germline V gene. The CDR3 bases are TGCAGCGTTGGCTACGCAGGGCCCTACGAGCAGTACTTC. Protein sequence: CSVGYAGPYEQYF.

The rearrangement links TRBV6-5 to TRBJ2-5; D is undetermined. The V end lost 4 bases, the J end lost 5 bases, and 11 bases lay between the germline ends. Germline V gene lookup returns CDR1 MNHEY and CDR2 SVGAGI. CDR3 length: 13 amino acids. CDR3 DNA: TGTGCCAGCAGTTCTACGAACTGGGAGACCCAGTACTTC. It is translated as CASSSTNWETQYF.

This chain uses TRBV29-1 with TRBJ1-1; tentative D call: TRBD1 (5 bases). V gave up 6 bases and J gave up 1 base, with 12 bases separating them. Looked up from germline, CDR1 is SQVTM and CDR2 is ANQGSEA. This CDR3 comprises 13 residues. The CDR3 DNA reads TGCAGCGTGAGGCGGGGGGGGAACACTGAAGCTTTCTTT. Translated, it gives CSVRRGGNTEAFF.

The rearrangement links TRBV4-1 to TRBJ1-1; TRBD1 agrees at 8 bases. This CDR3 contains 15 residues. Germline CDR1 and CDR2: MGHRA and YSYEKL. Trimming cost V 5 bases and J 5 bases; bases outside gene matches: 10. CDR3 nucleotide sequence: TGCGCCAGCAGCGTAGGACACAGGGGGGGGACTGAAGCTTTCTTT. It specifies CASSVGHRGGTEAFF.

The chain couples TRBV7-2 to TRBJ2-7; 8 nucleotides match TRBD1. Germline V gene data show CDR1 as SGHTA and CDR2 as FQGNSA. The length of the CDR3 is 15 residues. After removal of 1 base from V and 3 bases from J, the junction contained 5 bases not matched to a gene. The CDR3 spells CASSLVTGGFYEQYF. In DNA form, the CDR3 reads TGTGCCAGCAGCTTAGTAACAGGGGGGTTCTACGAGCAGTACTTC.